This T cell receptor (beta chain) appears in the sequencing data of a study of blood T cell repertoires in COVID-19. Overall study context: The analysed material was cDNA or gDNA that came from T cells, B-cell-depleted T cells, or PBMCs.

This clone occurred a few times. In the same sample, other DNA sequences code for this CDR3. Deletions cut 0 bases from V and 4 bases from J, with 4 bases between. The length of the CDR3 is 12 residues. CDR1 is LGHDT and CDR2 is YNNKEL in the germline V gene (reference sequence). In the original workflow: By means of reference gene primer amplification, nucleated cell counts were estimated. TCRdb's copy holds only in-frame clones and misses some; the assay was immunoSEQ multiplex PCR. V, J and clone size were drawn from that table, and D and trimming were deduced from the DNA. The table lists about 310,000 clones, approximately 89% of them singletons.

J is TRBJ2-7 and V is TRBV3-1 (or the pseudogene TRBV3-2); no definite D call. Input material: peripheral blood. This clonotype was sampled from a woman aged 50 to 65 who had recovered from COVID-19. CDR3 bases: TGTGCCAGCAGCCAAGATCTATACGAGCAGTACTTC. Protein product: CASSQDLYEQYF.